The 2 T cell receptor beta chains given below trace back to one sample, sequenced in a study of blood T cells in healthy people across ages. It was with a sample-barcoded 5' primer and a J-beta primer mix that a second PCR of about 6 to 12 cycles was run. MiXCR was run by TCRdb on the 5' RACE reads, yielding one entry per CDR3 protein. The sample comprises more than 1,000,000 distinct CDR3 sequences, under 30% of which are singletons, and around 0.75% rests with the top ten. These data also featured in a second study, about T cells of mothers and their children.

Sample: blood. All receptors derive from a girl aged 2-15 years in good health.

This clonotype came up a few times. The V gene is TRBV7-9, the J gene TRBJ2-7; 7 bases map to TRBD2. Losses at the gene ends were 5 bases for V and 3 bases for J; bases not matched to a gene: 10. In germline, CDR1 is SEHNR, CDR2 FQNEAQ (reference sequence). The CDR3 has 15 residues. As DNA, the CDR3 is TGTGCCAGCAGCACTTCTAGCGGAGGAGACTACGAGCAGTACTTC. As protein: CASSTSSGGDYEQYF.

The CDR3, as DNA: TGCAGTGCTAGGGAACTAGCGGGAGACACAGATACGCAGTATTTT. Its translation is CSARELAGDTDTQYF. This chain joins TRBV20-1 and TRBJ2-3, with 11 bases aligning to TRBD2. The CDR3 length is 15 residues. Trimming at V came to 3 bases and at J to 2 bases, leaving 4 bases not matched to a gene. From germline, CDR1 is DFQATT and CDR2 SNEGSKA (reference sequence).